This T cell receptor (beta chain) was sequenced in a study of blood T cell repertoires in COVID-19. Libraries were prepared by immunoSEQ multiplex PCR; TCRdb keeps only in-frame clonotypes and omits some of them. The table lists almost 200,000 clones, 89% of them singletons, with approximately 8.1% in the top ten. The study drew participants aged about 18 to 95 years from around 24 US areas. Trimming removed 0 bases at V and 4 bases at J, with 12 bases between. Germline CDR1 and CDR2: SGHAT and FQNNGV. The CDR3 spans 15 residues. This TCR derives from a woman under 30 who had recovered from COVID-19. What was sequenced was PBMCs or T cells enriched from blood (not recorded which). This chain links TRBV11-2 with TRBJ1-2, with D perhaps TRBD1 (6 bases). The CDR3 coding sequence is TGTGCCAGCAGCTTAGACTTTGTAGGGGGCTATGGCTACACCTTC. Translating it yields CASSLDFVGGYGYTF.